The 19 T cell receptor beta chains presented below share a single source sample, sequenced in a study of blood T cell repertoires in COVID-19. The repertoire was sequenced with immunoSEQ multiplex PCR; TCRdb's copy has only in-frame clones and lacks some. The table includes some 250,000 clones, around nine tenths detected once. The sample taken for sequencing was peripheral blood. These receptors all stem from a woman between 40 and 50 years old who had recovered from COVID-19.

The genes are TRBV23-1 and TRBJ1-1; D unclear. TRBV23-1 is sorted into the ORF group, with uncertain function. This CDR3 region has 10 residues. Trimming pared 7 bases from V and 11 bases from J, leaving 11 bases between. The DNA for the CDR3 is TGCGCCAGCACCCCCCCTCTGGCTTTCTTT. Protein product: CASTPPLAFF.

The J gene is TRBJ2-1, the V gene TRBV5-6; 9 positions match TRBD2. CDR3 length: 17 amino acids. CDR1 is SGHDT, CDR2 YYEEEE, per germline. The ends lost 0 bases at V and 1 base at J; junction bases unmatched: 5. In nucleotides, the CDR3 is TGTGCCAGCAGCTTGGCCGGGGCGGGAGGGTCCTACAATGAGCAGTTCTTC. Its translation is CASSLAGAGGSYNEQFF.

Concerning this clone itself: Other DNA sequences in this sample translate to the same CDR3. This chain joins TRBV6-1 and TRBJ2-7, with 7 bases identical to TRBD1. V was clipped by 2 bases and J by 6 bases; unmatched bases: 4. Germline V gene data show CDR1 as MNHNS and CDR2 as SASEGT. The CDR3 covers 13 residues. Written as DNA, the CDR3 is TGTGCCAGCAGTGAACGCCCAGGGGGCGAGCAGTACGTC. Protein sequence: CASSERPGGEQYV.

The chain links TRBV10-1 to TRBJ1-5; 8 bases match TRBD1. Germline lookup yields CDR1 WNHNN and CDR2 SYGVQD (reference sequence). The junction had 7 bases not matched to a gene; V was cut back by 6 bases and J by 6 bases. The CDR3 runs to 14 residues. The CDR3 region has the DNA TGCGCCAGCAGGCCTAACAGGGGGAGTCAGCCCCAGCATTTT. Protein product: CASRPNRGSQPQHF.

This sequence joins TRBV11-3 and TRBJ2-1; 9 nucleotides line up with TRBD2. The CDR3 totals 19 residues. The V and J ends lost 1 base and 4 bases, in that order; junction bases with no gene match: 14. The germline gives CDR1 SGHNT, CDR2 YENEEA. CDR3 sequence reads: CASSLGGPRLAETYNEQFF. The DNA for the CDR3 is TGTGCCAGCAGCTTAGGGGGGCCCCGACTAGCGGAGACATACAATGAGCAGTTCTTC.

This clone was seen a few times. The chain carries TRBV29-1 and TRBJ1-1; D is ambiguous. Trimming stripped 4 bases from V and 4 bases from J, with 7 bases between. The CDR3 sequence is 11 residues long. Germline V gene lookup returns CDR1 SQVTM and CDR2 ANQGSEA. In DNA, the CDR3 is TGCAGCGTTGCGGTTGGCACTGAAGCTTTCTTT. This translates into CSVAVGTEAFF.

The V and J genes are TRBV10-3 and TRBJ2-5, with D perhaps TRBD1 (5 bases). The CDR3 totals 12 residues. CDR1 ENHRY and CDR2 SYGVKD come from the germline V gene. The V end lost 6 bases, the J end lost 5 bases, and 10 bases lay between the germline ends. The CDR3 sequence: CAISRSGETQYF. CDR3 in DNA: TGTGCCATCAGCAGGTCAGGGGAGACCCAGTACTTC.

This clone was counted once. This chain links TRBV7-9 with TRBJ2-2, with 9 nucleotides matching TRBD2. The CDR3 is 16 amino acids. From germline, CDR1 is SEHNR and CDR2 FQNEAQ (reference sequence). V shed 3 bases, J shed 5 bases, and the junction held 7 bases outside the gene matches. The CDR3 protein is CASSLGREGRTGELFF. The CDR3 DNA is TGTGCCAGCAGCTTGGGGCGGGAGGGCCGGACCGGGGAGCTGTTTTTT.

This clone was seen just once. The V and J genes are TRBV24-1 and TRBJ1-4, with 7 bases lining up with TRBD1. CDR3 length equals 12 residues. Trimming removed 5 bases from V and 8 bases from J; junction bases left unmatched: 1. From germline, CDR1 is KGHDR and CDR2 SFDVKD. The CDR3: CATSAQGEKLFF. In DNA form, the CDR3 reads TGTGCCACCAGTGCACAGGGGGAAAAACTGTTTTTT.

The chain uses TRBV11-3 and TRBJ2-2; D gene ambiguous. The germline V gene encodes CDR1 SGHNT and CDR2 YENEEA. The V gene lost 5 bases and the J gene lost 5 bases, with 15 bases spanning the gap. This CDR3 has 15 residues. The CDR3 nucleotides read TGTGCCAGCAGCCCCGTTGCTACCAAAACCGGGGAGCTGTTTTTT. Protein: CASSPVATKTGELFF.

CDR3 amino acids: CASSVVDSPPDTQYF. The CDR3 region has the DNA TGTGCCAGCAGCGTAGTGGACTCGCCCCCCGATACGCAGTATTTT. J is TRBJ2-3 and V is TRBV9, with D possibly being TRBD2 (5 bases). V was shortened by 0 bases and J by 6 bases, with 14 bases between the two germline ends. This CDR3 contains 15 residues. Looked up from germline, CDR1 is SGDLS and CDR2 is YYNGEE.

This rearrangement joins TRBV30 to TRBJ2-7, with a weak D call TRBD1 (5 bases). Trimming took off 3 bases at V and 6 bases at J, with 6 bases between the two ends. Germline lookup yields CDR1 GTSNPN and CDR2 SVGIG (reference sequence). The CDR3 consists of 10 residues. CDR3 DNA: TGTGCCTGGAGGACAGCCGAGCAGTACGTC. Protein: CAWRTAEQYV.

This clone was detected only once. The genes are TRBV19 and TRBJ2-2; TRBD1 aligns across 7 bases. Germline assignment: CDR1 LNHDA and CDR2 SQIVND (reference sequence). This CDR3 comprises 15 residues. Unmatched junction bases numbered 7, after V lost 7 bases and J lost 2 bases. The CDR3 spells CASISTGLNTGELFF. For the CDR3, the DNA is TGTGCCAGTATCTCGACAGGGCTAAACACCGGGGAGCTGTTTTTT.

This chain links TRBV27 with TRBJ1-4; 8 nucleotides align to TRBD1. The junction had 11 bases not matched to a gene; V was cut back by 4 bases and J by 7 bases. This CDR3 spans 16 amino acids. Germline CDR1 reads MNHEY; CDR2 reads SMNVEV (reference sequence). The CDR3 DNA reads TGTGCCAGCAGTTCGGGAACCACAGGGGGGCGTGAAAAACTGTTTTTT. Protein product: CASSSGTTGGREKLFF. The whole variable domain, remainder taken from reference TRBV27 and TRBJ1-4, is EAQVTQNPRYLITVTGKKLTVTCSQNMNHEYMSWYRQDPGLGLRQIYYSMNVEVTDKGDVPEGYKVSRKEKRNFPLILESPSPNQTSLYFCASSSGTTGGREKLFFGSGTQLSVL.

V gene TRBV19 combines with J gene TRBJ1-5; 10 bases agree with TRBD1. Germline V gives CDR1 LNHDA, CDR2 SQIVND (reference sequence). V lost 1 base, J lost 2 bases, and 2 bases stayed unmatched. The CDR3 is 16 residues long. In DNA, the CDR3 is TGTGCCAGTAGTATAGGGGACAGGGGAGGCAATCAGCCCCAGCATTTT. It specifies CASSIGDRGGNQPQHF.

This clone showed up just once. This chain connects TRBV6-1 to TRBJ1-2, with D unresolved. CDR1 is MNHNS, CDR2 SASEGT, per germline. Deletions cut 1 base from V and 7 bases from J, with 10 bases between. There are 13 residues in the CDR3. The CDR3 here is CASSEVVPGGYTF. The CDR3 DNA follows: TGTGCCAGCAGTGAAGTAGTCCCGGGTGGCTACACCTTC.

This clone was recorded a few times. The genes are TRBV5-4 and TRBJ2-7; D is undetermined. This CDR3 is built from 15 residues. V was cut by 4 bases and J by 0 bases, with 14 bases left in between. CDR1 SGHNT and CDR2 YYREEE come from the germline V gene (reference sequence). The CDR3, as DNA: TGTGCCAGCAGCCCCAACCCCCTAAGCTCCTACGAGCAGTACGTC. Residues: CASSPNPLSSYEQYV.

The chain couples TRBV11-3 to TRBJ1-1; D is ambiguous. The CDR3 is 14 amino acids. Germline-derived CDR1 and CDR2 are SGHNT and YENEEA. The V end lost 1 base, the J end lost 1 base, and 7 bases lay between the germline ends. In DNA form, the CDR3 reads TGTGCCAGCAGCTTAGGCCGGTCGAACACTGAAGCTTTCTTT. Residues: CASSLGRSNTEAFF.

This clone occurred a few times. This rearrangement joins TRBV6-5 to TRBJ1-1, with 10 bases lining up with TRBD1. The CDR3 length is 15 residues. The germline gives CDR1 MNHEY, CDR2 SVGAGI. The ends lost 4 bases at V and 4 bases at J; junction bases unmatched: 6. CDR3 residues: CASSSRGTGVTEAFF. In nucleotides, the CDR3 is TGTGCCAGCAGTTCCCGGGGGACAGGGGTCACTGAAGCTTTCTTT.